The subject of this entry is one T cell receptor (beta chain). This clone's antigen is unknown. No much larger clonotype is one base removed from it; base qualities were not supplied. Synthesis of TCR cDNA relied on 5'RACE template switching, a step that introduced a universal primer site along with unique molecular identifiers. Priming for cDNA synthesis came from both the TCR alpha and TCR beta constant segments. Two PCR steps were used to amplify libraries, with sample barcodes and sequencing adapters being added in the second step. Libraries were sequenced on Illumina HiSeq 2500 (2x100 bp) or NovaSeq (2x150 bp). From the authors' description of their analysis: MIGEC was used to demultiplex reads and collapse the reads into UMI consensus sequences, and MiXCR was used for V(D)J alignment. Vaccine-responding clonotypes were identified with edgeR using replicate PBMC samples, with FDR below 0.01 and a log2 fold change above 5 up to day 15 being required. Each bulk clonotype received a CD4 or CD8 identity based on whether the sequenced CD4 or CD8 repertoire contained that clonotype at higher abundance. TCRdb's own reprocessing of the public reads used fastp at Q25 and MiXCR and kept productive beta chains. One record per CDR3 amino acid sequence lists the most common genes and DNA. The authors' filters were not applied to this entry. The sample table holds hundreds of thousands of distinct CDR3 sequences, of which about a fifth were seen once. The top ten hold around 17% of the sample.

The CDR3 contains 14 residues, cysteine and phenylalanine counted. Kept here is only the CDR3 DNA, which spans 42 bases and is read in frame from base 1. V trim: 5 bases; J trim: 5 bases; unmatched bases: 9. The germline V gene (reference sequence) gives CDR1 as SEHNR and CDR2 as FQNEAQ. Taken with the paper, the label for treatment or condition translates to: live attenuated yellow fever vaccine strain. At each blood-draw timepoint, two biological replicates of bulk PBMCs were collected. PBMCs were isolated from peripheral blood using a standard Ficoll-Paque protocol. TriZol was used to extract RNA from bulk PBMCs, from CD4 and CD8 fractions, and from dextramer-positive and dextramer-negative fractions. The data are from a study of T cells after yellow fever vaccination (dated by TCRdb to between 2018 and 2021). For the wider study: The SMART-Seq v4 Ultra Low Input RNA kit was used to prepare libraries from fractions with low cell numbers. To follow T-cell clones before and after primary and booster YFV17D yellow fever vaccination, bulk TCR alpha and beta repertoires were sequenced over time. Two healthy male donors made up the cohort, one aged 18 to 30 years and the other aged 30 to 40 years. Blood was collected at multiple timepoints before and after primary and secondary immunization, and bulk PBMC replicates and cell subsets were isolated.

What the authors observed across the whole study: Because abundant contaminating clonotypes from the bulk population could be contained in FACS-sorted repertoires, computational filtering was required. A small share of clonotypes was detected in both CD4 and CD8 compartments, with the overlap likely arising from convergent recombination. Most clones expanded after primary vaccination (about 95% of CD4 and about 85% of CD8) were re-detected after the booster, suggesting that broad memory maintenance occurred. The secondary T-cell response was weaker than the primary response but faster, peaking on day 5 instead of day 15. The study included only two donors, which limits how far the findings can be generalized.

The material sequenced was PBMCs, taken about 21 days after the first yellow fever vaccination. The chain is encoded by TRBV7-9 joined to TRBJ2-7; 7 junctional bases match TRBD2. The receptor was derived from a man aged 18 to 35 who received the YFV17D yellow fever vaccine. The bases are TGTGCCAGCAGCCCCTTGGGGGGGGTAGACGAGCAGTACTTC. Translation gives CASSPLGGVDEQYF.